A single sample gave rise to the 25 T cell receptor beta chains below, sequenced in a study of T cells expressing NK-cell markers. From the 5' RACE reads, TCRdb lists one entry per CDR3 protein and no DNA. Its table records 300,000 or so distinct CDR3 sequences. Material: blood T cells: a sorted CD56 or NKG2C T cell subset, CD4+ or CD8+ T cells, or bulk PBMC T cells (not recorded which). The source is a woman aged 18-70 years in good health.

This sequence joins TRBV24-1 and TRBJ2-1; TCRdb's assignment of TRBD2 cannot be checked, as there is no DNA. The germline V gene encodes CDR1 KGHDR and CDR2 SFDVKD. The CDR3 is made up of 17 amino acids. Here the CDR3 reads CATSDYASGRTYNEQFF.

This rearrangement joins TRBV23-1 to TRBJ2-3; TCRdb gives TRBD1 as the D gene, but with no DNA this cannot be confirmed. TRBV23-1 is an ORF; its function is uncertain. The CDR3 totals 19 residues. The CDR3: CASSQFGETGKFDADTQYF.

The chain couples TRBV5-5 to TRBJ2-1; checking the TCRdb D call of TRBD1 is not possible without DNA. This CDR3 contains 14 residues. Germline-derived CDR1 and CDR2 are SGHKS and YYEKEE (reference sequence). CDR3: CASTLGGFGNEQFF.

This rearrangement joins TRBV10-3 to TRBJ2-7. This CDR3 has 13 residues. The germline V gene encodes CDR1 ENHRY and CDR2 SYGVKD. CDR3: CAITSVSGVAQYF.

V gene TRBV2 combines with J gene TRBJ2-7. This CDR3 has 11 amino acids. CDR1 is SNHLY, CDR2 FYNNEI, per germline. Here the CDR3 reads CASSEYYEQYF.

The V and J genes are TRBV18 and TRBJ1-1; with no DNA, the TCRdb D assignment of TRBD1 cannot be verified. This CDR3 has 15 residues. CDR1 is KGHSH and CDR2 is LQKENI in the germline V gene. The chain's CDR3 is CASSPTWTVNTEAFF.

The CDR3 reads CASRDRGGGDTQYF. The chain recombines TRBV5-5 with TRBJ2-3; TCRdb proposes TRBD1, but this gene call is untestable without DNA. Germline assignment: CDR1 SGHKS and CDR2 YYEKEE (reference sequence). The CDR3 length is 14 residues.

The chain's CDR3 is CASSLEGLNTEAFF. The chain links TRBV5-1 to TRBJ1-1. The V gene's germline CDR1 is SGHRS and CDR2 YFSETQ. The CDR3 extends over 14 amino acids.

V is TRBV7-8 and J is TRBJ1-5; as DNA is missing, the TRBD1 call by TCRdb cannot be tested. This CDR3 region has 14 residues. CDR1 is SGHVS, CDR2 FQNEAQ, per germline. CDR3 protein: CASSSGQGRVAQHF.

The genes are TRBV3-1 and TRBJ2-5; TCRdb's D gene call, TRBD2, goes unchecked for lack of DNA. CDR1 is LGHDT and CDR2 is YNNKEL in the germline V gene (reference sequence). The CDR3 has 13 residues. The CDR3 region is CASSRPRRETQYF.

The rearrangement links TRBV7-3 to TRBJ2-1. Germline V gene lookup returns CDR1 SGHTA and CDR2 FQGTGA. The CDR3 covers 16 residues. The chain's CDR3 is CASSLNAPRSYNEQFF.

This chain links TRBV12-3 or TRBV12-4 with TRBJ2-1; no DNA is available, so the TRBD1 call from TCRdb remains unchecked. The CDR3 extends over 16 amino acids. The CDR3 protein is CASSPPGRPLYNEQFF.

CDR3 residues: CASSPAGTAGSPLHF. This rearrangement joins TRBV7-2 to TRBJ1-6; the D call of TRBD1 rests on TCRdb alone, since no DNA is present to check it. The CDR3 length is 15 residues. Germline V gene data show CDR1 as SGHTA and CDR2 as FQGNSA.

CDR3 in amino acids: CASSYSGEPEQYF. V usage is TRBV6-6 and J usage is TRBJ2-7; TCRdb's D call, TRBD1, is unchecked because there is no DNA. From germline, CDR1 is MNHNY and CDR2 SVGAGI (reference sequence). The CDR3 has 13 residues.

The chain uses TRBV20-1 and TRBJ1-5; TCRdb outputs TRBD1, but without DNA this stays unchecked. CDR1 and CDR2 from the germline V gene are DFQATT and SNEGSKA (reference sequence). This CDR3 spans 11 amino acids. CDR3 region: CSAKGPGAQHF.

The genes are TRBV14 and TRBJ1-1; the D gene TCRdb calls, TRBD1, cannot be checked with no DNA. Germline assignment: CDR1 SGHDN and CDR2 FVKESK. The CDR3 totals 14 residues. The CDR3 loop reads CASSPPGMNTEAFF.

The V gene is TRBV7-9, the J gene TRBJ2-1; TCRdb selects TRBD2, and the lack of DNA leaves this call unchecked. CDR3 length equals 15 residues. CDR1 and CDR2 (germline): SEHNR, FQNEAQ (reference sequence). CDR3 loop: CASSPKRRESDEQFF.

The chain carries TRBV12-3 or TRBV12-4 and TRBJ2-1; the TCRdb call, TRBD2, lacks DNA for checking. The CDR3 length is 15 residues. CDR3: CASSLAVLAGSEQFF.

This chain links TRBV7-9 with TRBJ1-4. Germline loops: CDR1 SEHNR, CDR2 FQNEAQ (reference sequence). CDR3 length: 17 amino acids. The chain's CDR3 is CASSSLQGRWATEKLFF.

The gene calls are TRBV24-1 and TRBJ2-2. The CDR3 runs 11 residues. CDR1 and CDR2 from the germline V gene are KGHDR and SFDVKD. The chain's CDR3 is CATSDTGELFF.

This chain uses TRBV12-3 or TRBV12-4 with TRBJ2-2; checking the TCRdb D call of TRBD1 is not possible without DNA. The CDR3 extends over 14 amino acids. The chain's CDR3 is CASSSYRGPGELFF.

The V and J genes are TRBV7-2 and TRBJ2-1; there is no DNA to check the TCRdb D call of TRBD2. The CDR3 totals 16 residues. The germline V gene has CDR1 SGHTA and CDR2 FQGNSA. CDR3 sequence reads: CASSFLAGEAYNEQFF. The full variable domain, in which reference TRBV7-2 and TRBJ2-1 provide the parts outside the CDR3, is GAGVSQSPSNKVTEKGKDVELRCDPISGHTALYWYRQSLGQGLEFLIYFQGNSAPDKSGLPSDRFSAERTGGSVSTLTIQRTQQEDSAVYLCASSFLAGEAYNEQFFGPGTRLTVL.

The chain carries TRBV24-1 and TRBJ2-5. This CDR3 comprises 15 residues. The V gene's germline CDR1 is KGHDR and CDR2 SFDVKD. The CDR3: CATSDPSSGLETQYF.

This CDR3 reads CASSLDYYEKLFF. The chain is built from TRBV11-2 and TRBJ1-4. Looked up from germline, CDR1 is SGHAT and CDR2 is FQNNGV. This CDR3 spans 13 amino acids.

This chain links TRBV9 with TRBJ1-1; TCRdb outputs TRBD1, but without DNA this stays unchecked. This CDR3 spans 13 amino acids. Germline CDR1 and CDR2: SGDLS and YYNGEE. This chain's CDR3 is CASSVGVGKGAFF.